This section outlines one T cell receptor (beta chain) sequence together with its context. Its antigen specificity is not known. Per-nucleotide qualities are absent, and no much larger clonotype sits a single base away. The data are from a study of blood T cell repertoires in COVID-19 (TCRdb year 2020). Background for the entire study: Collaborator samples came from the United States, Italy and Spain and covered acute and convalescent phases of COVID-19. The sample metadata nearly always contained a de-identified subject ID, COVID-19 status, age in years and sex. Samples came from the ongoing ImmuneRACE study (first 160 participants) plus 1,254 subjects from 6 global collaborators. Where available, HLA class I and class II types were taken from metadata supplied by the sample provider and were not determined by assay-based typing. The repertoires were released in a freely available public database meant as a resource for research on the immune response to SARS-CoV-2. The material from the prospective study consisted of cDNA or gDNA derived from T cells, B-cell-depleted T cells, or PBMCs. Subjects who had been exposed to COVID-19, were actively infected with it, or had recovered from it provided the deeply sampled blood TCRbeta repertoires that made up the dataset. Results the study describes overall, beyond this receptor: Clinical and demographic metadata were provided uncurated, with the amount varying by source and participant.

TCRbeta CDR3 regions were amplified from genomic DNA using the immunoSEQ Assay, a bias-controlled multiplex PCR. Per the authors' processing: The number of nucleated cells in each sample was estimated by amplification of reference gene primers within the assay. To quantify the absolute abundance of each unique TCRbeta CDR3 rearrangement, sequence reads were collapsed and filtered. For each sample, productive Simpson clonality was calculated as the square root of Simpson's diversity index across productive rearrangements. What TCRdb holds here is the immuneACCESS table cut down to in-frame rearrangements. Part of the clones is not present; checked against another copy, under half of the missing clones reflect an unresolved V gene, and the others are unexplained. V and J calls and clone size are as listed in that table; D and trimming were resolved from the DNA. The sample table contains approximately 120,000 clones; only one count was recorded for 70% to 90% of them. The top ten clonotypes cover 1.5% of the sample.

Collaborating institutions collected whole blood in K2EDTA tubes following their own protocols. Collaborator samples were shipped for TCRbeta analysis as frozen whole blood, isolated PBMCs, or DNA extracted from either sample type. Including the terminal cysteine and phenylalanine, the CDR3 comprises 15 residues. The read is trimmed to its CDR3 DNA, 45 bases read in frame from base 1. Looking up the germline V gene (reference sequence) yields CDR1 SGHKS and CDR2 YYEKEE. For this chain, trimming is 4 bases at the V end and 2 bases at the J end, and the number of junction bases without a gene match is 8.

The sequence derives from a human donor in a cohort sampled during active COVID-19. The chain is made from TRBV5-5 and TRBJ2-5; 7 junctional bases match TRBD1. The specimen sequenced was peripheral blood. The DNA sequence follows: TGTGCCAGCAGCCCACCCGGGACAGTACAAGAGACCCAGTACTTC. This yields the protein CASSPPGTVQETQYF.